This passage covers 32 T cell receptor beta chains from one sample sequenced in a study of blood T cell repertoires in COVID-19. Profiled with immunoSEQ multiplex PCR; TCRdb holds only in-frame clones, not every one. The sample carries some 40,000 clones, around 85% recorded once. Sequenced input: peripheral blood. These receptors came from a woman at least 80 years old with acute or convalescent COVID-19.

J is TRBJ2-6 and V is TRBV18; D gene ambiguous. V lost 3 bases to trimming and J lost 0 bases, with 12 bases between them. Germline values: CDR1 KGHSH, CDR2 LQKENI. The CDR3 spans 17 residues. The CDR3 nucleotides read TGTGCCAGCTCACCGTTTGGAGCGTCCTCTGGGGCCAACGTCCTGACTTTC. This codes for CASSPFGASSGANVLTF.

The chain joins TRBV11-2 to TRBJ2-7; tentatively, D is TRBD2 (6 bases). Germline V gives CDR1 SGHAT, CDR2 FQNNGV. The CDR3 spans 15 residues. The ends were cut back, 1 base at V and 2 bases at J, with 12 bases in the middle. The CDR3 is CASSLVWRGPYEQYF. The CDR3 nucleotides read TGTGCCAGCAGCTTAGTTTGGCGGGGCCCCTACGAGCAGTACTTC.

This clone was recorded only once. The chain's CDR3 is CASGLSGQPQHF. The CDR3, as DNA: TGTGCTAGTGGCTTAAGCGGTCAGCCCCAGCATTTT. The chain combines TRBV12-5 with TRBJ1-5; no clear D. CDR1 and CDR2 from the germline V gene are LGHNT and FRNRAP. CDR3 length: 12 residues. Trimming left V 6 bases short and J 6 bases short, with 9 bases between.

This rearrangement joins TRBV25-1 to TRBJ2-2, with TRBD1 matching 11 bases. The CDR3 contains 15 residues. Germline V CDR1 and CDR2: MGHDK, SYGVNS. V gave up 3 bases and J gave up 5 bases; unmatched junction bases: 2. In nucleotides, the CDR3 is TGTGCCAGCAGTGAGGACAGGGGGCGGACCGGGGAGCTGTTTTTT. It is translated as CASSEDRGRTGELFF.

The chain uses TRBV27 and TRBJ1-4; 8 bases agree with TRBD1. Losses at the gene ends were 5 bases for V and 8 bases for J; bases not matched to a gene: 16. The length of the CDR3 is 17 residues. CDR1 MNHEY and CDR2 SMNVEV come from the germline V gene (reference sequence). The CDR3 region has the DNA TGTGCCAGCAGTCCCGGGACAGGCCTGAGCGCAGCAGAAAAACTGTTTTTT. This codes for CASSPGTGLSAAEKLFF.

The chain recombines TRBV16 with TRBJ2-2, with 7 bases fitting TRBD2. Germline-derived CDR1 and CDR2 are KGHSY and FQNENV. The ends lost 0 bases at V and 3 bases at J; junction bases unmatched: 4. CDR3 size: 16 residues. The CDR3 sequence is CASSQSSGGDTGELFF. DNA of the CDR3: TGTGCCAGCAGCCAATCTTCGGGGGGAGACACCGGGGAGCTGTTTTTT.

The genes are TRBV5-8 and TRBJ2-1, with TRBD2 matching 10 bases. Germline loops: CDR1 SGHTS, CDR2 YDEGEE. The CDR3 loop spans 17 amino acids. Germline trimming cut 0 bases from V and 8 bases from J; bases unmatched to any gene: 11. The CDR3 is CASSLVGQREGLDEQFF. DNA for the CDR3: TGTGCCAGCAGCTTGGTCGGACAGCGGGAGGGCCTAGATGAGCAGTTCTTC.

This clone has only one observation. As DNA, the CDR3 is TGTGCCTGGAGTGTCCTCGGCGGGAGAAGAGGCACAGATACGCAGTATTTT. Translation: CAWSVLGGRRGTDTQYF. The genes are TRBV30 and TRBJ2-3; the match to TRBD2 covers 7 bases. Trimming took 0 bases from V and 1 from J; bases not matched to a gene: 10. The CDR3 totals 17 residues. Germline V gene lookup returns CDR1 GTSNPN and CDR2 SVGIG (reference sequence). The whole variable domain, remainder taken from reference TRBV30 and TRBJ2-3, is SQTIHQWPATLVQPVGSPLSLECTVEGTSNPNLYWYRQAAGRGLQLLFYSVGIGQISSEVPQNLSASRPQDRQFILSSKKLLLSDSGFYLCAWSVLGGRRGTDTQYFGPGTRLTVL.

The chain is built from TRBV30 and TRBJ1-2; 9 nucleotides match TRBD1. Germline values: CDR1 GTSNPN, CDR2 SVGIG (reference sequence). The CDR3 runs to 16 residues. J lost 8 bases, V lost 0 bases, and 13 bases had no gene match. Here the CDR3 DNA reads TGTGCCTGGAGTGTACCACCATATCGGACAGGGGTAGGCTACACCTTC. Translated, it gives CAWSVPPYRTGVGYTF.

V gene TRBV3-1 (or the pseudogene TRBV3-2) combines with J gene TRBJ2-2; D might be TRBD1 (5 bases). The V gene's germline CDR1 is LGHDT and CDR2 YNNKEL (reference sequence). CDR3 length equals 13 residues. V was clipped by 4 bases and J by 9 bases, with 12 bases between them. CDR3 amino acids: CASSPRAVRELFF. CDR3 in DNA: TGTGCCAGCAGCCCCAGGGCCGTAAGGGAGCTGTTTTTT.

The V call is TRBV29-1, the J call TRBJ2-1; 7 positions match TRBD1. Trimming at V came to 7 bases and at J to 0 bases, leaving 12 bases not matched to a gene. The CDR3 covers 16 residues. Per germline, CDR1 SQVTM and CDR2 ANQGSEA. This CDR3 reads CSARSLTGSSYNEQFF. CDR3 sequence (DNA): TGCAGCGCGCGATCACTGACAGGGAGCTCCTACAATGAGCAGTTCTTC.

V gene TRBV5-1 combines with J gene TRBJ2-5, with 9 bases that match TRBD1. The CDR3 spans 14 residues. Germline trimming cut 4 bases from V and 4 bases from J; bases unmatched to any gene: 5. Germline loops: CDR1 SGHRS, CDR2 YFSETQ. The DNA for the CDR3 is TGCGCCAGCAGCCCCACAGGGGGCGGAGAGACCCAGTACTTC. As protein: CASSPTGGGETQYF. The whole variable domain, filled in from reference TRBV5-1 and TRBJ2-5, reads KAGVTQTPRYLIKTRGQQVTLSCSPISGHRSVSWYQQTPGQGLQFLFEYFSETQRNKGNFPGRFSGRQFSNSRSEMNVSTLELGDSALYLCASSPTGGGETQYFGPGTRLLVL.

The chain combines TRBV5-1 with TRBJ2-5, with 11 bases aligning to TRBD1. CDR1 is SGHRS and CDR2 is YFSETQ in the germline V gene. J lost 5 bases, V lost 3 bases, and 3 bases had no gene match. The CDR3 is made up of 14 amino acids. The CDR3 loop reads CASSYGTGGETQYF. In DNA form, the CDR3 reads TGCGCCAGCAGCTATGGGACAGGGGGGGAGACCCAGTACTTC.

The V gene is TRBV11-2, the J gene TRBJ2-5, with a possible D match to TRBD1 (6 bases). Trimming took off 2 bases at V and 1 base at J, with 8 bases between the two ends. Germline V gives CDR1 SGHAT, CDR2 FQNNGV. The CDR3 is 14 amino acids. CDR3 coding DNA: TGTGCCAGCAGCTTAACAGGGTCCCAAGAGACCCAGTACTTC. Translation gives CASSLTGSQETQYF.

V usage is TRBV29-1 and J usage is TRBJ1-1, with TRBD1 matching over 9 bases. The trim removed 8 bases at V and 1 base at J, leaving 2 bases unmatched. The CDR3 contains 12 residues. The germline gives CDR1 SQVTM, CDR2 ANQGSEA. The CDR3 region has the DNA TGCAGCTCACAGGGGGCGAACACTGAAGCTTTCTTT. Protein sequence: CSSQGANTEAFF. The complete variable domain, with remaining parts taken from reference TRBV29-1 and TRBJ1-1, reads SAVISQKPSRDICQRGTSLTIQCQVDSQVTMMFWYRQQPGQSLTLIATANQGSEATYESGFVIDKFPISRPNLTFSTLTVSNMSPEDSSIYLCSSQGANTEAFFGQGTRLTVV.

The chain recombines TRBV19 with TRBJ1-2, with a weak D call TRBD1 (6 bases). This CDR3 contains 16 residues. The germline V gene has CDR1 LNHDA and CDR2 SQIVND (reference sequence). The V gene lost 5 bases and the J gene lost 4 bases, with 20 bases spanning the gap. CDR3 residues: CASSLLWTAPVYGYTF. CDR3 DNA: TGTGCCAGTAGTCTACTATGGACAGCGCCTGTCTATGGCTACACCTTC.

This chain uses TRBV2 with TRBJ1-5; unclear D gene. Germline CDR1 is SNHLY and CDR2 is FYNNEI. Trimming left V 7 bases short and J 6 bases short, with 16 bases between. This CDR3 region has 14 residues. CDR3 amino acids: CASKVGSEGQPQHF. DNA for the CDR3: TGTGCCAGCAAGGTGGGGAGCGAGGGTCAGCCCCAGCATTTT.

CDR3 sequence reads: CASRPTGLPNYGYTF. In nucleotides, the CDR3 is TGTGCCAGCAGGCCCACGGGACTTCCTAACTATGGCTACACCTTC. The chain joins TRBV2 to TRBJ1-2; TRBD1 might be the D (5 bases). V dropped 6 bases and J dropped 0 bases, with 14 bases sitting between them. Per germline, CDR1 SNHLY and CDR2 FYNNEI. The CDR3 runs to 15 residues.

The genes are TRBV2 and TRBJ2-1; TRBD1 aligns across 7 bases. J gave up 3 bases and V 3 bases, and 2 bases lay outside the gene matches. This CDR3 region has 14 residues. The germline CDR1 and CDR2 sequences are SNHLY and FYNNEI. The CDR3 protein is CASSERGLYNEQFF. In nucleotides, the CDR3 is TGTGCCAGCAGTGAGAGGGGGCTCTACAATGAGCAGTTCTTC.

This clone was seen more than once but under ten times. The chain recombines TRBV11-2 with TRBJ1-6, with D unresolved. V gave up 0 bases and J gave up 7 bases, with 4 bases separating them. This CDR3 region has 13 residues. Per the germline V gene, CDR1 is SGHAT and CDR2 is FQNNGV. CDR3 loop: CASSLDPNSPLHF. The CDR3 DNA follows: TGTGCCAGCAGCTTAGATCCAAATTCACCCCTCCACTTT.

Comment on this clone: Just one base apart from a much larger clone, this may be a read error. The V gene is TRBV2, the J gene TRBJ2-7; 7 bases match TRBD2. V was clipped by 6 bases and J by 0 bases; unmatched bases: 11. The germline V gene has CDR1 SNHLY and CDR2 FYNNEI. The CDR3 spans 16 residues. CDR3 protein: CASRGGEGVGSYEQYF. CDR3 nucleotide sequence: TGTGCCAGCAGGGGGGGGGAAGGGGTGGGCTCCTACGAGCAGTACTTC.

This clone was seen only a few times. CDR3 residues: CASSLTEGQGRTPLHF. The CDR3 DNA sequence: TGTGCCAGCAGCTTAACAGAGGGACAGGGGCGGACACCCCTCCACTTT. The chain carries TRBV7-8 and TRBJ1-6; 10 nucleotides agree with TRBD1. Germline CDR1 is SGHVS and CDR2 is FQNEAQ. Trimming removed 2 bases from V and 11 bases from J; junction bases left unmatched: 9. The CDR3 contains 16 residues.

This clone was seen only a few times. The CDR3 sequence: CASSLGQGGYEQYF. In nucleotides, the CDR3 is TGCGCCAGCAGCTTGGGACAGGGAGGCTACGAGCAGTACTTC. The chain is built from TRBV5-1 and TRBJ2-7; TRBD1 might be the D (7 bases). CDR1 SGHRS and CDR2 YFSETQ come from the germline V gene. V was shortened by 0 bases and J by 3 bases, with 10 bases between the two germline ends. The CDR3 covers 14 residues.

The chain uses TRBV11-3 and TRBJ2-1, with 8 bases aligning to TRBD2. Looked up from germline, CDR1 is SGHNT and CDR2 is YENEEA. With V trimmed by 1 base and J by 4 bases, 15 bases remained unmatched. This CDR3 is built from 19 residues. The CDR3 sequence is CASSLVGLAGHGTYNEQFF. CDR3 DNA: TGTGCCAGCAGCTTAGTGGGTCTAGCGGGTCACGGGACTTACAATGAGCAGTTCTTC.

The chain has TRBV5-1 and TRBJ1-1, with TRBD1 as a possible D gene (6 bases). Trimming stripped 1 base from V and 1 base from J, with 8 bases between. The CDR3 contains 14 residues. The V gene's germline CDR1 is SGHRS and CDR2 YFSETQ. This CDR3 is CASSLQGTNTEAFF. Written as DNA, the CDR3 is TGCGCCAGCAGCTTGCAGGGGACGAACACTGAAGCTTTCTTT.

V gene TRBV3-1 (or the pseudogene TRBV3-2) combines with J gene TRBJ2-1; TRBD2 aligns across 9 bases. Germline trimming cut 1 base from V and 14 bases from J; bases unmatched to any gene: 18. CDR1 and CDR2 (germline): LGHDT, YNNKEL (reference sequence). The CDR3 runs to 17 residues. CDR3 nucleotide sequence: TGTGCCAGCAGCCAAGCGAGGGGATTAGCGGGAGCCGAGTCTAAGTTCTTC. This translates into CASSQARGLAGAESKFF.

This CDR3 is CASSSGLDTQYF. The CDR3 DNA is TGTGCCAGCAGCTCCGGGTTAGATACGCAGTATTTT. The rearrangement links TRBV7-9 to TRBJ2-3; D ambiguous. The germline V and J ends were trimmed by 4 bases and 5 bases, with 7 bases remaining between them. The CDR3 covers 12 residues. Germline lookup yields CDR1 SEHNR and CDR2 FQNEAQ (reference sequence).

V and J are TRBV30 and TRBJ1-5, with TRBD1 identical over 7 bases. The CDR3 has 14 residues. J was trimmed by 2 bases and V by 5 bases; bases with no gene match: 6. Germline V gives CDR1 GTSNPN, CDR2 SVGIG (reference sequence). CDR3 DNA sequence: TGTGCCTGGGCAAGACAGGGTGGCAATCAGCCCCAGCATTTT. This sequence encodes CAWARQGGNQPQHF.

The gene calls are TRBV3-1 (or the pseudogene TRBV3-2) and TRBJ2-7; TRBD1 aligns across 10 bases. Looked up from germline, CDR1 is LGHDT and CDR2 is YNNKEL (reference sequence). The CDR3 extends over 14 amino acids. Losses at the gene ends were 2 bases for V and 4 bases for J; bases not matched to a gene: 2. The CDR3 reads CASSQRQGAYEQYF. Written as DNA, the CDR3 is TGTGCCAGCAGCCAACGACAGGGGGCATACGAGCAGTACTTC.

The rearrangement links TRBV3-1 (or the pseudogene TRBV3-2) to TRBJ1-1; D is uncertain. This CDR3 comprises 12 residues. Deletions cut 3 bases from V and 6 bases from J, with 8 bases between. In germline, CDR1 is LGHDT, CDR2 YNNKEL (reference sequence). CDR3 loop: CASSHATSEAFF. In DNA form, the CDR3 reads TGTGCCAGCAGCCACGCGACTTCTGAAGCTTTCTTT.

The V call is TRBV9, the J call TRBJ2-5; the D gene is possibly TRBD1 (6 bases). This CDR3 has 14 amino acids. The V end lost 1 base, the J end lost 1 base, and 8 bases lay between the germline ends. Germline CDR1 and CDR2: SGDLS and YYNGEE. This CDR3 is CASSVTTGQETQYF. DNA for the CDR3: TGTGCCAGCAGCGTAACGACAGGCCAAGAGACCCAGTACTTC.

The chain couples TRBV5-1 to TRBJ2-7, with a tentative D call TRBD2 (6 bases). The CDR3 sequence is 14 residues long. The V gene lost 2 bases and the J gene lost 7 bases, with 16 bases spanning the gap. CDR1 and CDR2 (germline): SGHRS, YFSETQ. CDR3 nucleotide sequence: TGCGCCAGCAGCTTAAGACTAGGTAACTCTGAGCAGTACTTC. This codes for CASSLRLGNSEQYF.